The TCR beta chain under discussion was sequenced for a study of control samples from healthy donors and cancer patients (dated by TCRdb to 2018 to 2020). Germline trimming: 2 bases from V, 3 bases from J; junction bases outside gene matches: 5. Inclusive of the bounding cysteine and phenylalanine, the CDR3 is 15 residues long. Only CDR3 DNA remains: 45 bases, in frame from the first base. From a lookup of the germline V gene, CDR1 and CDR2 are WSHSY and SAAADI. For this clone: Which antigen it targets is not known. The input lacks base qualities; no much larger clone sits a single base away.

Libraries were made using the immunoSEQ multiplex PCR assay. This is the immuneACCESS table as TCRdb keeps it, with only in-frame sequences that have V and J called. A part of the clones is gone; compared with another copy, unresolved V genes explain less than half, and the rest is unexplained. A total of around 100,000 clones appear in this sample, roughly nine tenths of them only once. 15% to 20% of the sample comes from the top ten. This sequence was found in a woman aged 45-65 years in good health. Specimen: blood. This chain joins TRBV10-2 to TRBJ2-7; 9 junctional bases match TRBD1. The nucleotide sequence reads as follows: TGCGCCAGCAGTGAGAGCGGGACAGGGCACTACGAGCAGTACTTC. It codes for CASSESGTGHYEQYF.